The sequence of this T cell receptor beta chain was determined in a study of cytomegalovirus exposure and HLA in healthy donors (dated by TCRdb to 2015 to 2018). In terms of the full investigation: An earlier analysis of several hundred of the donors reported approximately 300 Gb of sequence data and 100 million to 120 million unique TCR beta sequences obtained from 150 million to 200 million T cells. Approximately 300 gigabases of sequencing data and 75 million to 85 million unique TCR sequences made up an early release that covered over 550 HLA-typed donors. The genetic ancestry cluster associated with self-reported Caucasian donors included roughly four fifths of the 398 genotyped donors. The aim of the study was to test whether cataloging public T cell receptors could identify signatures of past pathogen exposure. The T cell repertoires of several hundred subjects were profiled by immunosequencing and related to cytomegalovirus serostatus. Along with the roughly 700-subject first cohort, a separate validation cohort of over a hundred different subjects was used. To predict cytomegalovirus infection status, the study brought together high-throughput TCR immunosequencing, statistical association of individual TCRs with disease status, and machine learning. In a later analysis, previously published TCR beta repertoires from about 670 donors were re-analyzed and high-resolution HLA genotyping was added so that TCR occurrence patterns could be studied. Rather than using new phenotypic data, the later analysis identified candidate immune exposures from TCR beta sequences and from how often those sequences occurred across donors. An earlier analysis of roughly 600 of the donors used high-throughput TCR beta sequencing to judge whether each TCR beta V gene segment behaved as functional or pseudogenic. Donor age, sex, ethnicity and CMV serostatus were compiled together with the repertoire data. Genome-wide SNP genotypes for about three fifths of the roughly 670 donors were used in a later genetic analysis, which treated that subset as a discovery cohort. All discovery cohort repertoires had been generated using a single sequencing platform. Both class I and class II loci were covered by HLA typing, at four-digit resolution. Typing coverage differed by locus: A, B, C, DRB1 and DQB1 were typed in about 629-630 donors, DQA1 in around 500, DPA1 in some 610, and DPB1 in just under 490. Four or five DR-DQ haplotypes were treated as single units for association and clustering because of strong linkage in the cohort. Among about 400 genotyped donors of the cohort, an average of approximately 200,000 unique TCR beta nucleotide sequences was sequenced per donor, of which 15% to 20% were non-productive.

What the research found in general, with its limitations: When HLA alleles, especially DR and DQ, strongly co-occurred, attributing TCR associations to individual alleles was difficult. A later analysis found that TCR association rates varied across HLA loci, with DRB1 alleles showing the most associated TCRs and HLA-C alleles the fewest. An earlier analysis of approximately 600 of the donors showed that most TCR beta V segments appeared in productive rearrangements either about 87% or about 30% of the time, which broadly matched IMGT annotations. CMV serostatus was the only immune exposure information available for the cohort. Because counts were too low, about 15 rarely observed V segments, including chromosome 9 orphons, were left out of the earlier analysis of 587 of the donors. Roughly uniform sequencing depth across donors was assumed in presence/absence analyses, although this assumption may not hold. A further reported finding was that TCR beta sequences accurately predicted the HLA-A and HLA-B alleles for most subjects in the first cohort. In vitro tests confirmed that a few of the cytomegalovirus-associated TCR beta chains recognize cytomegalovirus antigens. The study gave a list of some 150 TCR beta chains associated with cytomegalovirus. An association between a missense DCLRE1C variant and V-gene and J-gene trimming of TCR beta chains was found in a later genetic analysis and replicated in an independent cohort. In this cohort, only TCR beta chains were sequenced, and detectable features were limited by the absence of alpha or paired-chain data. Specific HLA alleles were associated with around 18,000 TCR beta sequences at a false discovery rate of 0.05 in a later analysis. Linkage disequilibrium might explain the correlated functional status among segregating V segments, but an unknown experimental factor could not be ruled out. In a later analysis, HLA-associated TCR beta chains showed more clonal expansion and lower generation probabilities than non-associated chains that were equally common. In both the original and validation cohorts, the classifier was reported to diagnose cytomegalovirus status with high specificity and sensitivity. Most TCR sequences were observed very rarely across donors, whereas some public TCRs were present in many individuals. According to a later genetic analysis, donors in an Asian-associated ancestry cluster had fewer N-insertions in productive TCRs than the approximately 650-donor mean. A cluster of highly shared sequence variants was judged likely to be a technical artifact of the sequencing pipeline. Some IMGT-functional V segments, including TRBV6-2 and TRBV6-3, could not be distinguished by the 87-base-pair reads and were therefore excluded. It was suggested by the authors that the approach could potentially be generalized to other disease states and immunological phenotypes. HLA typing was unavailable for some donors at each locus, so association tests used only the typed subset. A later analysis found that most CMV-associated TCR beta chains appeared HLA-restricted, with HLA associations seemingly driven largely by CMV exposure. A later analysis reported that several top co-occurrence clusters appeared linked to parvovirus B19, influenza, CMV and Epstein-Barr virus.

CDR1 is given as MGHDK and CDR2 as SYGVNS, both from the germline V gene. The V end loses 3 bases and the J end loses 5 bases, and a stretch of 14 bases separates them. Its CDR3 holds 14 amino acids, cysteine through phenylalanine. The retained sequence is limited to the CDR3, 42 bases, with the frame set at the first base. In total, roughly 670 healthy bone marrow donors made up the cohort. At the time of sampling, all cohort members were nominally healthy, though unrecorded immune exposures were likely present. The donor tested CMV seronegative, placing the donor among the 350 or so seronegative members of the cohort. A peripheral blood sample was provided by each donor, and peripheral blood mononuclear cells were used for TCR beta sequencing. Genomic DNA was extracted from the blood cell samples with the Qiagen DNeasy Blood Extraction Kit. Preparation of the library involved the immunoSEQ multiplex PCR assay. The multiplex PCR relied on a mix of 60 forward primers for TCR Vbeta segments and 13 reverse primers for TCR Jbeta segments. The CDR3 region of rearranged TCR beta genes was amplified from genomic DNA by a multiplex PCR assay. The amplified TCR beta libraries were sequenced on the Illumina HiSeq System as 87-base-pair reads. The original pipeline was this. Across the 600 to 700 repertoires, a later analysis counted approximately 83 million unique TCR beta chains, 9.5 million to 12 million of which were shared by at least two donors. To remove PCR and sequencing errors, raw reads were error-corrected and collapsed into unique sequences using a nearest-neighbor algorithm that merged closely related sequences. Alignment of CDR3 sequences to IMGT reference sequences was used to assign V, D and J gene segments. For a sequence to be retained, at least a six-nucleotide match to both a V gene segment and a J gene segment was required. A rearrangement was called productive if the CDR3 had no stop codons and remained in frame with V and J, and every other rearrangement was called non-productive. Following IMGT convention, CDR3 was defined as the stretch from the second conserved V-encoded cysteine to the conserved J-encoded phenylalanine. The earlier analysis of about 500 of the donors excluded sequences that lacked an unambiguous match to a single V gene segment. An earlier analysis of fewer than 750 of the donors classified V segments as functional when productive rearrangements were above 56.7% and as segregating when the standard deviation between donors was above 5%. A statistical classification framework was built to diagnose cytomegalovirus status from the catalog of TCR beta chain sequences. V and J gene assignment, in a later analysis, came from comparing TCR nucleotide sequences with IMGT/GENE-DB human TR gene sequences. Using the TCRdist pipeline, a later analysis assigned CDR3 sequences along with most-parsimonious VDJ recombination scenarios. In a later analysis, each TCR beta chain was defined by its CDR3 amino acid sequence together with its V-gene family, and reads without a unique V-gene family were excluded. A later analysis removed 592 highly shared, low-generation-probability nucleotide sequences to deal with suspected cross-contamination and a sequencing artifact. In a later analysis, a clonal expansion index was calculated for each public chain from normalized within-repertoire ranks of inferred template counts. Generation probabilities in a later analysis came from a VDJ recombination model fitted to out-of-frame rearrangements, and those results were checked against IGoR. A later analysis scored TCR-TCR, TCR-HLA and TCR-CMV co-occurrence with hypergeometric tests, applying a repertoire-size bias correction to TCR pairs. False discovery rates were estimated in a later analysis by permuting HLA or CMV assignments 20 times. A later analysis grouped co-occurring TCRs with DBSCAN, adding TCRdist sequence similarity when clustering within HLA-allele-positive subsets. Repertoires with fewer than 30,000 or more than 120,000 public chains were left out of co-occurrence clustering, as were about five repertoires with anomalous nucleotide sharing. TCRdb provides this immuneACCESS table in a form limited to in-frame rearrangements. Some clones are lacking; in checked studies, under half of them reflect an unresolved V gene, and why the rest are absent is not known. V, J and clone size were drawn from that table, and D and trimming were deduced from the DNA. Counted in this sample were 100,000 to 150,000 clones; around 77% of them appeared once. The leading ten clones occupy approximately 0.94% of the sample.

Details on this clone: Its antigen remains undetermined. No much larger clone is present one base from it, and per-base qualities are unavailable.

This TCR came from a woman aged 60-75 years in good health and CMV-seronegative. The rearrangement joined TRBV25-1 to TRBJ2-7, with a tentative D gene TRBD1 over 5 matching bases. Sequencing was done on a sample of PBMCs. The CDR3 loop reads CASSDRAGLDEQYF. At the DNA level, the sequence is TGTGCCAGCAGTGATCGGGCAGGGCTCGACGAGCAGTACTTC.